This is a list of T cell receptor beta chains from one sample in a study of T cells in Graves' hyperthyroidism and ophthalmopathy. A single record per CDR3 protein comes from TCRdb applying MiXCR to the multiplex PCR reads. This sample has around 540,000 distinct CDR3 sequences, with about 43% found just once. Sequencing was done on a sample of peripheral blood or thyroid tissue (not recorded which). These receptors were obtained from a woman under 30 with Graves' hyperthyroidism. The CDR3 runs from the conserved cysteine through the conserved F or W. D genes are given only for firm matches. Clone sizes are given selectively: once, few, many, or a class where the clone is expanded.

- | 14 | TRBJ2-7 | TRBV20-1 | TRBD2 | TGCAGTGCTCCGGGGGGAACCCCTTCCCACGAGCAGTACTTC | CSAPGGTPSHEQYF
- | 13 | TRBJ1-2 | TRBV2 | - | TGTGCCAGCAGCCATGGTCCCGGGGATGGCTACACCTTC | CASSHGPGDGYTF
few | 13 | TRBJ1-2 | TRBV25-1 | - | TGTGCCAGCAGTGAAGTGGGGCAGGATGGCTACACCTTC | CASSEVGQDGYTF
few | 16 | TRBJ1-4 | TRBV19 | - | TGTGCCAGTAGTAGGGCAGGCAAACTACTGGATGAAAAACTGTTTTTT | CASSRAGKLLDEKLFF
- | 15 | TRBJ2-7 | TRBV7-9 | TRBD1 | TGTGCCAGCAGCGTCCTCGGACAGGGGGCTTACGAGCAGTACTTC | CASSVLGQGAYEQYF
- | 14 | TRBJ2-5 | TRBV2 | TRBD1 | TGTGCCAGGGACAGGGGGCTCTCTGGGGAGACCCAGTACTTC | CARDRGLSGETQYF
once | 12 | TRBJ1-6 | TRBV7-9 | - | TGTGCCAGCAGCTCTGAGGATTCACCCCTCCACTTT | CASSSEDSPLHF
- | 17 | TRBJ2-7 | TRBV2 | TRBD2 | TGTGCCAGCAGTTCCCTAGGGCTAGCGGATAGCTCCTACGAGCAGTACTTC | CASSSLGLADSSYEQYF
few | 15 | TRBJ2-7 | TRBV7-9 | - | TGTGCCAGCAGCCGGAGGGACGGGCCGTTCTACGAGCAGTACTTC | CASSRRDGPFYEQYF
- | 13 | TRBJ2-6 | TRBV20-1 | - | TGCAGTGCTAGGAACTCTGGGGCCAACGTCCTGACTTTC | CSARNSGANVLTF
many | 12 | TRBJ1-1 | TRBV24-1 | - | TGTGCCACCAGTGGCACCGACAGTGAAGCTTTCTTT | CATSGTDSEAFF
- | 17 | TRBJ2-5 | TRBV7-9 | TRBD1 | TGTGCCAGCAGCTTCCAAACCGGGACAGGGGGTCCAGAGACCCAGTACTTC | CASSFQTGTGGPETQYF
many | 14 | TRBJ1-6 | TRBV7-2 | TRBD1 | TGTGCCAGCAGCTTGTACAGGGGCGATTCACCCCTCCACTTT | CASSLYRGDSPLHF